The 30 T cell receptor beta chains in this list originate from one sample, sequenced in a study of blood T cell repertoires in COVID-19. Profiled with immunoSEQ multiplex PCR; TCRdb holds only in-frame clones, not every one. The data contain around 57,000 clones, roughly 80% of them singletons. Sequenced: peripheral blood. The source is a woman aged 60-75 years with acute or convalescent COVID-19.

Written as DNA, the CDR3 is TGCAGTGCTAGTCTCCGGGACGAGCAGTACTTC. Translation gives CSASLRDEQYF. The chain joins TRBV20-1 to TRBJ2-7; D call uncertain. The CDR3 is 11 amino acids. Germline lookup yields CDR1 DFQATT and CDR2 SNEGSKA (reference sequence). Trimming pared 3 bases from V and 5 bases from J, leaving 8 bases between.

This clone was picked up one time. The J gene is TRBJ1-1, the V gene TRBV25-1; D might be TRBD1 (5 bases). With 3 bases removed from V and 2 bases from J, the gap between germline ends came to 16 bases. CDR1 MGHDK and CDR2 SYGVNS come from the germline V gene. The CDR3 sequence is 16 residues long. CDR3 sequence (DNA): TGTGCCAGCAGTGATAATCGTTCAGGGAAAAACACTGAAGCTTTCTTT. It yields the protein CASSDNRSGKNTEAFF.

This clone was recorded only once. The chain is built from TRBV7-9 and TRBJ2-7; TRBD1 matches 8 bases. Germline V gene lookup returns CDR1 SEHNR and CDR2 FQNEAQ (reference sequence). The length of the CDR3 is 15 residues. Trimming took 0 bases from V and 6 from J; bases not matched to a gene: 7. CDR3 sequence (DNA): TGTGCCAGCAGCTTAGCTCGGCAGGGGGCGGGCGAGCAGTACTTC. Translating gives CASSLARQGAGEQYF.

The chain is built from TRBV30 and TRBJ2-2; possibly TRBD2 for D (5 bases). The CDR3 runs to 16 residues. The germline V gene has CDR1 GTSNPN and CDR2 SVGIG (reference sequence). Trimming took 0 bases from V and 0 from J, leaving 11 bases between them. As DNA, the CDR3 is TGTGCCTGGAGTGTAAGGGCCGGGACGAACACCGGGGAGCTGTTTTTT. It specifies CAWSVRAGTNTGELFF.

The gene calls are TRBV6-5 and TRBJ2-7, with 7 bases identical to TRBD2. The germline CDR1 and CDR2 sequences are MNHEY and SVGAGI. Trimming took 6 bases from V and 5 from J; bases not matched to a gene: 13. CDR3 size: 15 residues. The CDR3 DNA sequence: TGTGCCAGCAGGGGATCCGGGACTACTGTTAACGAGCAGTACTTC. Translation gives CASRGSGTTVNEQYF.

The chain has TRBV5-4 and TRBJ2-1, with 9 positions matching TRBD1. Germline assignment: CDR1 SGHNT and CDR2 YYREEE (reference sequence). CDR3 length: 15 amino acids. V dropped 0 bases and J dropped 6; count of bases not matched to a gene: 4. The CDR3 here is CASSLGDRAFNEQFF. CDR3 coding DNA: TGTGCCAGCAGCTTGGGGGACAGGGCTTTCAATGAGCAGTTCTTC.

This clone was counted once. CDR3 coding DNA: TGTGCCAGCAGCATAGTACTGACACAGGGTGCCCTCACAGATACGCAGTATTTT. It yields the protein CASSIVLTQGALTDTQYF. The chain links TRBV7-9 to TRBJ2-3, with D maybe TRBD1 (6 bases). Germline CDR1 and CDR2: SEHNR and FQNEAQ (reference sequence). This CDR3 is built from 18 residues. Deletions cut 5 bases from V and 2 bases from J, with 23 bases between.

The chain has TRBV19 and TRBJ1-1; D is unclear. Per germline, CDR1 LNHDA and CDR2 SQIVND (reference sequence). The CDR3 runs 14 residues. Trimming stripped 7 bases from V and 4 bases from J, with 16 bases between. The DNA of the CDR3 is TGTGCCAGTACCAAAGGGAGGGCTAGCACTGAAGCTTTCTTT. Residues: CASTKGRASTEAFF.

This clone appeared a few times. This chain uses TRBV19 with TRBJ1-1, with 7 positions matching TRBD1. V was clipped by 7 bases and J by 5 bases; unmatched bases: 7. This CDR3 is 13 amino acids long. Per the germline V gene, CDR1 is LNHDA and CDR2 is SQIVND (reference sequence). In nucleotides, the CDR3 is TGTGCCAGTAAAAGACAGGGTGGAACTGAAGCTTTCTTT. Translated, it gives CASKRQGGTEAFF.

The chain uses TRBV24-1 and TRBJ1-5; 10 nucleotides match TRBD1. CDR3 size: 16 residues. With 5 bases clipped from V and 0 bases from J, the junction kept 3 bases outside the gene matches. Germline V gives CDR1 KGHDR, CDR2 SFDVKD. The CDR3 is CATSVGTGVSNQPQHF. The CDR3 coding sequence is TGTGCCACCAGTGTGGGGACAGGGGTTAGCAATCAGCCCCAGCATTTT.

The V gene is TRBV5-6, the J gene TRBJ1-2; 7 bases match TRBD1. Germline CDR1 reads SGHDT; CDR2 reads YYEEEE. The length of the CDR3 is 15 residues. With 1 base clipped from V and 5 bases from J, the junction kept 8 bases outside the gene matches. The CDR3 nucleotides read TGTGCCAGCAGCTTGCTCGGACAGGAGGGATATGGCTACACCTTC. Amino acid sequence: CASSLLGQEGYGYTF.

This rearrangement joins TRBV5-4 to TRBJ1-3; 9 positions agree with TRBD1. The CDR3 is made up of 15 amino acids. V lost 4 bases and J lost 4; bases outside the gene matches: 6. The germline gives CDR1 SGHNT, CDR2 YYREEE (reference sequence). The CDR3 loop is CASSRGQGLGNTIYF. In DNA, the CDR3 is TGTGCCAGCAGCCGGGGACAGGGACTCGGAAACACCATATATTTT.

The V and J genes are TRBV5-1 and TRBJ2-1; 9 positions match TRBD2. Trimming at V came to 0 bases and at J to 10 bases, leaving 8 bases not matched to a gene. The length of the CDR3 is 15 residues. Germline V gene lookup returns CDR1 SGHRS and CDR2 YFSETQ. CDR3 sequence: CASSLGVAGGREQFF. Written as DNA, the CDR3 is TGCGCCAGCAGCTTGGGGGTCGCGGGGGGGCGGGAGCAGTTCTTC.

In nucleotides, the CDR3 is TGTGCCAGCAGCACAATCCGGGTCGGGGACAGGAGGACCTACGAGCAGTACTTC. This gives the protein CASSTIRVGDRRTYEQYF. The gene calls are TRBV5-6 and TRBJ2-7, with 8 bases matching TRBD1. V trimming: 4 bases; J trimming: 2 bases; junction bases outside the gene matches: 17. The CDR3 is 18 amino acids. CDR1 SGHDT and CDR2 YYEEEE come from the germline V gene.

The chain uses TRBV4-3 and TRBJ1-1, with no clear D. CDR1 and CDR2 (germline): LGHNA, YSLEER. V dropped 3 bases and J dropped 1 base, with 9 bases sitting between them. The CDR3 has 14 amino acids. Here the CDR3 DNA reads TGCGCCAGCAGCCACCACGGGGAGAACACTGAAGCTTTCTTT. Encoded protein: CASSHHGENTEAFF.

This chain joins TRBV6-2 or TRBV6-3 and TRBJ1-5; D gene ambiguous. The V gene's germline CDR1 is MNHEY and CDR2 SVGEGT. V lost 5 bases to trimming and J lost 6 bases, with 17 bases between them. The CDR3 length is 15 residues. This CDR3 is CASSRTLGVFQPQHF. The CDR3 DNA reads TGTGCCAGCAGTCGGACCCTCGGGGTTTTTCAGCCCCAGCATTTT.

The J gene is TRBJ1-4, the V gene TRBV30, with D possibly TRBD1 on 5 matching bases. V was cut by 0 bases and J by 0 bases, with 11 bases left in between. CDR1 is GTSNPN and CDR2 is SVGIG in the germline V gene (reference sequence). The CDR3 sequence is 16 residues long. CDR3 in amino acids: CAWSVSRTSTNEKLFF. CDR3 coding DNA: TGTGCCTGGAGTGTGAGTCGGACATCAACTAATGAAAAACTGTTTTTT.

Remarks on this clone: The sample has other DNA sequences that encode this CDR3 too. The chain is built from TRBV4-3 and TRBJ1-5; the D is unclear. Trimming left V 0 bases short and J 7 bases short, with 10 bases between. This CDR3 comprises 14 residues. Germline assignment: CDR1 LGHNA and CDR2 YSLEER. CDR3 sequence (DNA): TGCGCCAGCAGCCAAGAAACGGGAAGGCAGCCCCAGCATTTT. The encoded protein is CASSQETGRQPQHF.

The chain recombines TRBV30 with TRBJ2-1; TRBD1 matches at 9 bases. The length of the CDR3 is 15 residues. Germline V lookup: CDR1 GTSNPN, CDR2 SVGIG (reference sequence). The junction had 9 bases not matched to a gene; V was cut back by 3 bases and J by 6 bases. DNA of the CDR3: TGTGCCTGGAGGGAGGGAGGGACAGGGTTCAATGAGCAGTTCTTC. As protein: CAWREGGTGFNEQFF. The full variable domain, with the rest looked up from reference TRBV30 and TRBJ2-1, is SQTIHQWPATLVQPVGSPLSLECTVEGTSNPNLYWYRQAAGRGLQLLFYSVGIGQISSEVPQNLSASRPQDRQFILSSKKLLLSDSGFYLCAWREGGTGFNEQFFGPGTRLTVL.

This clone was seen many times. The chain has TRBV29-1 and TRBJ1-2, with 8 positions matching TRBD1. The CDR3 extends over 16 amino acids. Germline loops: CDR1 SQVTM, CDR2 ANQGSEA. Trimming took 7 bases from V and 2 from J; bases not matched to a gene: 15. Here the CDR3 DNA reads TGCAGCGCCCCTAGGGTAGGGACAGGTGTGAACTATGGCTACACCTTC. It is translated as CSAPRVGTGVNYGYTF.

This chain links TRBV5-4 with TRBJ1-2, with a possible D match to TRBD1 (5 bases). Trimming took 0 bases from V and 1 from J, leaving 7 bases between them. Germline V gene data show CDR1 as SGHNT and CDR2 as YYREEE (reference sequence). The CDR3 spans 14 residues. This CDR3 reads CASSLGQGNYGYTF. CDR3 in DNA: TGTGCCAGCAGCTTGGGTCAGGGTAACTATGGCTACACCTTC.

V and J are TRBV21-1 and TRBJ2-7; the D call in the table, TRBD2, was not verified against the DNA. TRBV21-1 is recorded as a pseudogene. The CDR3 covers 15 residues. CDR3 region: CASSKDVAGRDEQYF. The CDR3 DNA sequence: TGTGCCAGCAGCAAAGACGTAGCGGGGAGGGACGAGCAGTACTTC.

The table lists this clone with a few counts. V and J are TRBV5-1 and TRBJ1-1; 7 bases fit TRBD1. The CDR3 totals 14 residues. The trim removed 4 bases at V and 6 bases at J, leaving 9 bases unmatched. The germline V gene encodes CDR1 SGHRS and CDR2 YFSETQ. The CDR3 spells CASSGGTGVPEAFF. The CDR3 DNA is TGCGCCAGCAGCGGGGGAACAGGGGTTCCTGAAGCTTTCTTT.

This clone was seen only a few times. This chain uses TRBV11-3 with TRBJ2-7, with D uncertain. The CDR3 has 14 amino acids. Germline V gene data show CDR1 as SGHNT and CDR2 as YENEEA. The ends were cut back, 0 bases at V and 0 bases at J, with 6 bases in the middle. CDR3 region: CASSLDPGSYEQYF. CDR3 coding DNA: TGTGCCAGCAGCTTAGATCCCGGCTCCTACGAGCAGTACTTC.

CDR3 DNA: TGTGCCAGCAGTGAGAGACAGAAGGATTTTATCGAGCAGTACTTC. Translation gives CASSERQKDFIEQYF. The genes are TRBV2 and TRBJ2-7; TRBD1 is a possible D gene (5 bases). CDR3 length equals 15 residues. The V gene's germline CDR1 is SNHLY and CDR2 FYNNEI. The V and J ends lost 3 bases and 6 bases respectively, with 18 bases between them.

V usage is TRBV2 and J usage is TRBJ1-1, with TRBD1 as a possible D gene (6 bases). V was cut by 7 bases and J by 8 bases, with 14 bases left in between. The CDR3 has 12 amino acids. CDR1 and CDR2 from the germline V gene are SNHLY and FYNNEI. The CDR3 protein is CASTLGAPEAFF. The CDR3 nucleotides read TGTGCCAGCACTCTGGGGGCCCCCGAAGCTTTCTTT.

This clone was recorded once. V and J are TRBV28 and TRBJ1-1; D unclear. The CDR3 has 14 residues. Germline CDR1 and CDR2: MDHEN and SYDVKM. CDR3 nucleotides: TGTGCTGTGTGGGTCTTTACGGGGAACACTGAAGCTTTCTTT. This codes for CAVWVFTGNTEAFF.

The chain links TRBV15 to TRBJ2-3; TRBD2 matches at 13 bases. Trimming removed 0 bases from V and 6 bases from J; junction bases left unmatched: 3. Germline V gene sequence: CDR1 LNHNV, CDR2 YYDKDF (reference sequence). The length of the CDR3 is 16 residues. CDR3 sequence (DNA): TGTGCCACCAGCAGAGAGACTAGCGGGGGGCGGGATACGCAGTATTTT. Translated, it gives CATSRETSGGRDTQYF. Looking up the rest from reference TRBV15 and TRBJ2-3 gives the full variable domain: DAMVIQNPRYQVTQFGKPVTLSCSQTLNHNVMYWYQQKSSQAPKLLFHYYDKDFNNEADTPDNFQSRRPNTSFCFLDIRSPGLGDTAMYLCATSRETSGGRDTQYFGPGTRLTVL.

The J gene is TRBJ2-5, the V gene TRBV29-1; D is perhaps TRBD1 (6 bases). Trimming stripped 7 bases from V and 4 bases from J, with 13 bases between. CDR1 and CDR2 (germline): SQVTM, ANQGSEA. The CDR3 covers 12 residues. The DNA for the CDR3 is TGCAGCGAGATTGACAGGCGAGAGACCCAGTACTTC. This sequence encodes CSEIDRRETQYF.

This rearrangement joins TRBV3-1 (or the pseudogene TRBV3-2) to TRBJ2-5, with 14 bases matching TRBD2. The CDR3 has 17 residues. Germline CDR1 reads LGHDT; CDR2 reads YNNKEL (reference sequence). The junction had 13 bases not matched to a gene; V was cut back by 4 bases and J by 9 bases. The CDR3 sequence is CASSRTSGGPGGEAQYF. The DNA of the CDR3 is TGTGCCAGCAGCCGGACTAGCGGGGGGCCCGGAGGTGAGGCCCAGTACTTC.